This T cell receptor (beta chain) was captured in a study of post-analysis software for immune sequencing data. Study-wide results and caveats: Roughly 5 TRBV segments, TRBV5-6, TRBV5-1 and TRBV20-1 among them, were found more frequent in patients than controls.

Looked up from germline, CDR1 is SGHRS and CDR2 is YFSETQ. V was clipped by 6 bases and J by 2 bases; unmatched bases: 4. The CDR3 loop spans 14 amino acids. This clonotype turned up a few times. Its antigen remains unidentified. TCR beta cDNA libraries had unique molecular identifiers. TCRdb re-called the PCR reads through MiXCR, storing one row per CDR3 protein. This table holds roughly 600,000 distinct CDR3 sequences, around 40% found once. Sequencing input: blood. This receptor was obtained from a girl under 18 with multiple sclerosis. The rearrangement links TRBV5-1 to TRBJ2-5; 10 positions match TRBD1. In DNA form, the CDR3 reads TGCGCCAGCACCGGGACAGGGGTTCAAGAGACCCAGTACTTC. It yields the protein CASTGTGVQETQYF.